One sample yielded the 24 T cell receptor beta chains listed below, sequenced in a study of T-cell memory formation after mild COVID-19. TCRdb re-called the 5' RACE reads with MiXCR, one entry per CDR3 protein. The table has 400,000 to 450,000 distinct CDR3 sequences, roughly 18% seen once. The sequencing input was PBMCs or a T cell subset sorted from them (not recorded which). These receptors were taken from a man between 18 and 35 years old who had mild COVID-19 (a few samples of this study predate the infection). Cell type and time point are not known.

The chain is built from TRBV6-5 and TRBJ1-1; 8 positions agree with TRBD1. The V and J ends lost 6 bases and 9 bases, in that order; junction bases with no gene match: 6. CDR1 is MNHEY and CDR2 is SVGAGI in the germline V gene. The CDR3 has 12 residues. CDR3 residues: CASRDRGFQAFF. The CDR3 DNA is TGTGCCAGCAGAGACAGGGGTTTCCAAGCTTTCTTT.

The chain employs TRBV6-1 and TRBJ1-6, with D perhaps matching TRBD1 (5 bases). The CDR3 covers 15 residues. CDR1 is MNHNS, CDR2 SASEGT, per germline. V shed 6 bases and J shed 10 bases, with 19 bases lying between them. CDR3 sequence: CASSEIWGPSSPLHF. Written as DNA, the CDR3 is TGTGCCAGCAGCGAAATCTGGGGACCGAGCTCACCCCTCCACTTT.

The chain carries TRBV5-6 and TRBJ2-7; a weak D match, TRBD1 (6 bases). The CDR3 has 13 residues. Trimming took 1 base from V and 6 from J, leaving 11 bases between them. Germline-derived CDR1 and CDR2 are SGHDT and YYEEEE. CDR3 in DNA: TGTGCCAGCAGCTTGAACAGGGAATCCGAGCAGTACTTC. Encoded protein: CASSLNRESEQYF.

This clonotype was picked up many times. V usage is TRBV9 and J usage is TRBJ2-5; 9 positions agree with TRBD2. Germline V gene sequence: CDR1 SGDLS, CDR2 YYNGEE. The CDR3 spans 15 residues. Trimming removed 3 bases from V and 5 bases from J; junction bases left unmatched: 8. The CDR3 sequence: CASSAGLAGDETQYF. The CDR3, as DNA: TGTGCCAGCAGCGCGGGTTTAGCGGGGGATGAGACCCAGTACTTC.

This clonotype was detected a few times. This rearrangement joins TRBV2 to TRBJ1-2; D may be TRBD1 (6 bases). The CDR3 has 15 residues. CDR1 and CDR2 (germline): SNHLY, FYNNEI. V shed 4 bases and J shed 4 bases, with 16 bases lying between them. The CDR3 region is CASSGSQGLGYGYTF. Here the CDR3 DNA reads TGTGCCAGCAGTGGTTCACAGGGCCTGGGCTATGGCTACACCTTC.

This clonotype was counted at least ten times. The genes are TRBV15 and TRBJ1-4; 10 nucleotides align to TRBD1. The CDR3 contains 16 residues. CDR1 is LNHNV, CDR2 YYDKDF, per germline (reference sequence). V lost 3 bases, J lost 8 bases, and 9 bases stayed unmatched. CDR3 protein: CATSSGARTGGEKLFF. The DNA of the CDR3 is TGTGCCACCAGCAGTGGTGCCCGGACAGGGGGAGAAAAACTGTTTTTT. The whole variable domain, remainder taken from reference TRBV15 and TRBJ1-4, is DAMVIQNPRYQVTQFGKPVTLSCSQTLNHNVMYWYQQKSSQAPKLLFHYYDKDFNNEADTPDNFQSRRPNTSFCFLDIRSPGLGDTAMYLCATSSGARTGGEKLFFGSGTQLSVL.

This clonotype showed up just a few times. This rearrangement joins TRBV7-6 to TRBJ2-3, with D possibly matching TRBD2 (7 bases). CDR1 and CDR2 (germline): SGHVS, FNYEAQ. This CDR3 has 13 amino acids. Trimming stripped 7 bases from V and 6 bases from J, with 14 bases between. CDR3: CASTGGGRDTQYF. CDR3 DNA: TGTGCCAGCACTGGGGGGGGCCGGGATACGCAGTATTTT.

This clonotype came up a few times. The rearrangement uses TRBV21-1 and TRBJ1-4. TRBV21-1 has pseudogene status. This CDR3 has 8 amino acids. CDR3 in amino acids: CASKKLFF. CDR3 DNA: TGTGCCAGCAAAAAACTGTTTTTT.

The chain uses TRBV5-1 and TRBJ2-3; TRBD2 aligns across 12 bases. The ends lost 0 bases at V and 3 bases at J; junction bases unmatched: 5. This CDR3 is built from 17 residues. Per the germline V gene, CDR1 is SGHRS and CDR2 is YFSETQ. CDR3 sequence (DNA): TGCGCCAGCAGCTTGGGACTAGCGGGGGTTGGAACAGATACGCAGTATTTT. This gives the protein CASSLGLAGVGTDTQYF.

This clonotype was detected a few times. The chain recombines TRBV7-9 with TRBJ2-5; 10 bases agree with TRBD2. This CDR3 spans 16 amino acids. V lost 5 bases and J lost 3; bases outside the gene matches: 9. CDR1 and CDR2 from the germline V gene are SEHNR and FQNEAQ (reference sequence). CDR3 residues: CASSQSSLAGEETQYF. The CDR3 DNA sequence: TGTGCCAGCAGCCAAAGTTCGCTAGCGGGGGAAGAGACCCAGTACTTC.

The chain has TRBV19 and TRBJ2-7, with D hard to call. CDR3 length equals 14 residues. The germline gives CDR1 LNHDA, CDR2 SQIVND (reference sequence). V dropped 5 bases and J dropped 2 bases, with 13 bases sitting between them. The CDR3 loop reads CASSVGLNTYEQYF. CDR3 bases: TGTGCCAGTAGTGTCGGGCTGAACACCTACGAGCAGTACTTC.

This clonotype has more than one count but fewer than ten. V and J are TRBV5-1 and TRBJ2-5; D remains unclear. Looked up from germline, CDR1 is SGHRS and CDR2 is YFSETQ. Trimming removed 6 bases from V and 5 bases from J, with 17 bases in between. This CDR3 is 14 amino acids long. The CDR3 protein is CASTAAEALETQYF. The CDR3 DNA is TGCGCCAGCACCGCGGCGGAAGCTCTGGAGACCCAGTACTTC.

This clonotype was detected a few times. The CDR3 DNA is TGTGCCAGCAGAGCTGGGGGGGTCACCTACGAGCAGTACGTC. Protein product: CASRAGGVTYEQYV. The J gene is TRBJ2-7, the V gene TRBV2, with 7 bases lining up with TRBD2. V lost 6 bases and J lost 2; bases outside the gene matches: 7. Germline V gives CDR1 SNHLY, CDR2 FYNNEI. The CDR3 is 14 amino acids.

On this clonotype itself: One junction end disagrees with the germline gene, perhaps due to a read error. This chain joins TRBV12-3 or TRBV12-4 and TRBJ2-5; D is possibly TRBD2 (5 bases). The CDR3 has 15 amino acids. CDR3 DNA sequence: TGTGACAGCAGTCCCTTCGAACGGGGACAAGAGACCCAGTACTTC. This encodes CDSSPFERGQETQYF.

The sample holds a few counts of this clonotype. The J gene is TRBJ2-2, the V gene TRBV11-1, with 8 bases fitting TRBD1. This CDR3 is built from 16 residues. Trimming at V came to 4 bases and at J to 6 bases, leaving 10 bases not matched to a gene. CDR1 is SGHAT and CDR2 is FQDESV in the germline V gene (reference sequence). DNA for the CDR3: TGTGCCAGCAGCTCCACGACAGGGGTTAATGCCGGGGAGCTGTTTTTT. Amino acids: CASSSTTGVNAGELFF.

This clonotype was detected once. The V and J genes are TRBV29-1 and TRBJ2-7; D is perhaps TRBD2 (7 bases). Germline V gene data show CDR1 as SQVTM and CDR2 as ANQGSEA. The V end was cut by 7 bases, the J end by 5 bases, with 15 bases between. CDR3 length: 12 residues. In DNA, the CDR3 is TGCAGCGGGGAGGGACAAGCCCACGAGCAGTACTTC. This translates into CSGEGQAHEQYF.

In its sample, this clonotype was seen a few times. The J gene is TRBJ2-3, the V gene TRBV7-9; 12 bases align to TRBD2. The germline V gene has CDR1 SEHNR and CDR2 FQNEAQ (reference sequence). CDR3 size: 16 residues. V was pared by 5 bases and J by 4 bases, with 7 bases of the junction left unmatched. The CDR3 nucleotides read TGTGCCAGCAGCAATCTAGCGGGGGGGCACGCAGATACGCAGTATTTT. Its translation: CASSNLAGGHADTQYF.

The chain is built from TRBV6-5 and TRBJ2-1; a possible D gene is TRBD2 (5 bases). CDR3 length: 16 residues. Germline V gene data show CDR1 as MNHEY and CDR2 as SVGAGI. Trimming removed 0 bases from V and 5 bases from J, with 14 bases in between. The CDR3 coding sequence is TGTGCCAGCAGTTACTCGGGTAGCGTGATACACAATGAGCAGTTCTTC. Its translation is CASSYSGSVIHNEQFF.

The chain combines TRBV6-2 or TRBV6-3 with TRBJ2-7; weak D call: TRBD1 (5 bases). The CDR3 loop spans 12 amino acids. Trimming removed 0 bases from V and 12 bases from J, with 12 bases in between. Germline V gene data show CDR1 as MNHEY and CDR2 as SVGEGT. The CDR3 DNA sequence: TGTGCCAGCAGTTACTCGGGGCCAGCCGTGTACTTC. Translation: CASSYSGPAVYF.

The chain recombines TRBV9 with TRBJ1-3; D is unclear. Germline V gene lookup returns CDR1 SGDLS and CDR2 YYNGEE. Trimming removed 0 bases from V and 1 base from J, with 8 bases in between. The CDR3 has 15 amino acids. The CDR3 DNA sequence: TGTGCCAGCAGCGTAGATCCTAGATCTGGAAACACCATATATTTT. This gives the protein CASSVDPRSGNTIYF.

This clonotype was picked up a small number of times. V usage is TRBV12-3 or TRBV12-4 and J usage is TRBJ2-7, with D unresolved. This CDR3 spans 12 amino acids. V lost 8 bases and J lost 5, with 13 bases in between. In DNA form, the CDR3 reads TGTGCCAGCGCCACTTCGGTCAACGAGCAGTACTTC. Amino acids: CASATSVNEQYF.

The chain employs TRBV11-3 and TRBJ2-7; D not resolved. CDR1 and CDR2 (germline): SGHNT, YENEEA. The CDR3 has 13 amino acids. Trimming shortened V by 5 bases and J by 2 bases, and 10 bases separated the two germline ends. The CDR3 here is CASSAQPAYEQYF. The DNA of the CDR3 is TGTGCCAGCAGCGCCCAGCCAGCCTACGAGCAGTACTTC.

This clonotype came up a few times. The chain employs TRBV28 and TRBJ1-4; 8 bases are a match to TRBD1. Germline V gene sequence: CDR1 MDHEN, CDR2 SYDVKM. CDR3 length: 14 residues. V shed 4 bases and J 8 bases; nucleotides not matched to a gene: 6. This CDR3 is CASSSGQGREKLFF. The CDR3, as DNA: TGTGCCAGCAGTTCTGGACAGGGACGGGAAAAACTGTTTTTT.

This clonotype was seen more than once but under ten times. The genes are TRBV7-3 and TRBJ2-1; tentative D call: TRBD2 (5 bases). CDR1 is SGHTA and CDR2 is FQGTGA in the germline V gene. The CDR3 has 13 amino acids. Trimming left V 3 bases short and J 4 bases short, with 7 bases between. The CDR3 region has the DNA TGTGCCAGCAGCTTGGGAGAGTACAATGAGCAGTTCTTC. It is translated as CASSLGEYNEQFF.